Included here is one T cell receptor beta chain sequence, with context. Its antigen remains unidentified. The entry originates in a study of cytomegalovirus exposure and HLA in healthy donors. It was the roughly 120-subject validation cohort, separate from the approximately 700-subject first cohort, to which the donors belonged. V lost 4 bases and J 3 bases, leaving 13 bases between the germline ends. Germline V gives CDR1 SGHNT, CDR2 YYREEE (reference sequence). This CDR3 comprises 14 residues. Study-level points and caveats: Cytomegalovirus association was assigned to more than 150 TCR beta chains. In vitro confirmation showed three CMV-associated chains to be CMV antigen specific.

Produced via immunoSEQ multiplex PCR; TCRdb's table is partial and in-frame only. Of some 250,000 clones listed, almost 90% are singletons. The TCR comes from a woman between 18 and 29 years old in good health and CMV-seronegative. The chain has TRBV5-4 and TRBJ1-1, with D unclear. Sample: PBMCs. The CDR3 DNA reads TGTGCCAGCAGCCTCCGGGGTGTGTACACTGAAGCTTTCTTT. It specifies CASSLRGVYTEAFF.